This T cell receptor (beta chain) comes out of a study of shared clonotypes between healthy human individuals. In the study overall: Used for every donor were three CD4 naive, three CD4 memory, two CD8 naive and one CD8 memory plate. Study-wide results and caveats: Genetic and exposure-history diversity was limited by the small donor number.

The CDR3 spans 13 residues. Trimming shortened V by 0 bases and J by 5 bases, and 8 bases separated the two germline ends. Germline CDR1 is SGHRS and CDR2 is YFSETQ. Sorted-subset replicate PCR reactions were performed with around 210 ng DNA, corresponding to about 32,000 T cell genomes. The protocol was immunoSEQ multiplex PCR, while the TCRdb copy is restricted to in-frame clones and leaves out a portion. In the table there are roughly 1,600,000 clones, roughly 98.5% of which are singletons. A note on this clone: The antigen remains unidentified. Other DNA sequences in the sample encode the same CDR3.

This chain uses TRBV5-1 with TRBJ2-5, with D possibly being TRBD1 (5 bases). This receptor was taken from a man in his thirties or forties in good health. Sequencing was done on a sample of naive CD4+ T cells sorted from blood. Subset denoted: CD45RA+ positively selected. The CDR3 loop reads CASSLGAGETQYF. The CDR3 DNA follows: TGCGCCAGCAGCTTGGGTGCAGGGGAGACCCAGTACTTC.